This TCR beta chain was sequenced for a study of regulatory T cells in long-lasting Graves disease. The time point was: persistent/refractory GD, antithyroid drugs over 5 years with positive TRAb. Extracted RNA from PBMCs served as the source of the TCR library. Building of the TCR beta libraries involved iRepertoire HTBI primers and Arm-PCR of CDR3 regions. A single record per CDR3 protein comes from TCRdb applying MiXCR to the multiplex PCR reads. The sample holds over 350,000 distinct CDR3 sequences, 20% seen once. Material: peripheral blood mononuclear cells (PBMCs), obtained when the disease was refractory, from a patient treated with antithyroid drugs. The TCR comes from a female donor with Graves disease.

The CDR3 coding sequence is TGTGCCAGCAGCCCAATTGTCTCAACCGGGGAGCTGTTTTTT. Translation: CASSPIVSTGELFF. The chain links TRBV7-9 to TRBJ2-2, with no clear D. Between the trimmed V and J ends, which lost 5 bases and 5 bases, there was a span of 12 bases. The CDR3 covers 14 residues. Germline loops: CDR1 SEHNR, CDR2 FQNEAQ (reference sequence).